This record concerns one T cell receptor (beta chain) sequence. At least ten counts were recorded for this clonotype. Base quality data are lacking; no much larger clone is found one base away. The sample's treatment or condition, from its label and the paper: live attenuated yellow fever vaccine strain. A standard Ficoll-Paque protocol was used to isolate PBMCs from peripheral blood. The RNeasy Micro Kit was used to extract RNA from sorted memory subsets. This record comes from a study of T cells after yellow fever vaccination (dated by TCRdb to the late 2010s). The study in broad terms: Using CD3, CD45RA, CCR7 and CD95 staining, memory subsets (EM, EMRA, CM and Tscm) were sorted on a BD FACS Aria III. The SMART-Seq v4 Ultra Low Input RNA kit was used to prepare libraries from fractions with low cell numbers. To follow T-cell clones before and after both primary and booster YFV17D yellow fever vaccination, bulk TCR alpha and beta repertoires underwent longitudinal sequencing. Two healthy male donors, one aged 18 to 30 and one aged 30 to 40 years, made up the cohort. Blood was drawn at multiple timepoints before and after primary and secondary immunization, with bulk PBMC replicates and cell subsets isolated. Memory subsets were sorted on days 0, 15 and 45 and at 18 months following primary vaccination, and on days 0, 15 and 45 following the 30-year booster. Summary of the overall study and its limitations: Most clones expanded after primary vaccination (around 96% of CD4 and around 88% of CD8) were re-detected after the booster, suggesting that broad memory maintenance occurred. Compared with the primary T-cell response, the secondary T-cell response was weaker but faster, peaking on day 5 rather than day 15. The study included only a couple of donors, which limits how far the findings can be generalized. On day 0, almost all vaccine-responding clonotypes were below detection in the sorted memory subsets. A small share of clonotypes occurred in both CD4 and CD8 compartments, likely arising from convergent recombination. Because abundant contaminating clonotypes from the bulk population could be contained in FACS-sorted repertoires, computational filtering was required.

TCR cDNA was made using 5'RACE template switching, a step that added a universal primer site and unique molecular identifiers. Priming for cDNA synthesis came from both the TCR alpha and TCR beta constant segments. Library amplification used two PCR steps, and the second PCR step added sample barcodes and sequencing adapters. Sequencing of the libraries was done on either Illumina HiSeq 2500 (2x100 bp) or NovaSeq (2x150 bp). On the study's bioinformatics: MIGEC handled demultiplexing of reads and collapsing into UMI consensus sequences, while MiXCR performed V(D)J alignment. Vaccine-responding clonotypes were identified with edgeR using replicate PBMC samples, with FDR below 0.01 and a log2 fold change above 5 up to day 15 being required. Each bulk clonotype received a CD4 or CD8 identity based on whether the sequenced CD4 or CD8 repertoire contained that clonotype at higher abundance. To estimate how each clone was distributed across memory phenotypes, clonotype frequencies in memory subsets were weighted by FACS-sorted cell numbers. In TCRdb, the public reads were trimmed at Q25 with fastp and aligned with MiXCR, with productive beta chains retained. Rows merge per CDR3 protein into single entries with the most common DNA and genes. TCRdb assigned the V and J calls; the authors' analysis was not used. The sample records some 49,000 distinct CDR3 sequences, 5.5% to 8% of which are singletons. The ten largest clones add up to 10% of the sample.

From the cysteine through the phenylalanine, the CDR3 covers 16 amino acids. The sequence is cut down to CDR3 DNA, 48 bases in frame from base 1. V lost 3 bases and J lost 5 bases, and the count of bases not matched to a germline gene is 10. Reading the germline V gene gives CDR1 SGHVS and CDR2 FQNEAQ. The source material was PBMCs, either bulk or a sorted T-cell subset (CD4+, CD8+, memory, or dextramer-sorted; not recorded which), sampled 45 days after the yellow fever booster vaccination. This TCR derives from a man aged 30 to 45 who received the YFV17D yellow fever vaccine. The chain couples TRBV7-8 to TRBJ2-7, with 10 middle bases fitting TRBD2. The CDR3 region has the sequence CASSFTAGGVADEQYF. The nucleotides read TGTGCCAGCAGCTTTACAGCGGGAGGGGTGGCGGACGAGCAGTACTTC.